The 20 T cell receptor beta chains reported below all come from one sample, sequenced in a study of beta chain features in type 1 diabetes. General study findings and limits: Patients with Type 1 diabetes showed moderately but significantly shorter TCRB CDR3s in all four CD4+ subsets.

For these TCRs, the target antigens are not known. Expressed TCRB transcripts were sequenced because the isolated RNA had all been reverse transcribed beforehand. Clones were read by immunoSEQ multiplex PCR, and TCRdb kept only the in-frame ones, dropping some. The table shows roughly 130,000 clones, with 16% occurring only once. Sequencing was carried out using central memory CD4+ T cells from blood. These receptors all come from a man aged 30-40 years with type 1 diabetes.

This clone has more than one count but fewer than ten. The chain recombines TRBV7-9 with TRBJ2-1; no firm D call. The CDR3 runs to 17 residues. Germline CDR1 SEHNR, CDR2 FQNEAQ (reference sequence). Trimming removed 3 bases at V and 0 bases at J, with 15 bases between. The CDR3 DNA follows: TGTGCCAGCAGCTTGTTCGGAGCAGCAAGCTCCTACAATGAGCAGTTCTTC. It specifies CASSLFGAASSYNEQFF.

The chain links TRBV7-2 to TRBJ2-3; D remains ambiguous. Trimming took 1 base from V and 4 from J, leaving 9 bases between them. The CDR3 is 14 amino acids. The germline V gene has CDR1 SGHTA and CDR2 FQGNSA. The CDR3 DNA reads as TGTGCCAGCAGCTTAGAGCTGCATGCAGATACGCAGTATTTT. It specifies CASSLELHADTQYF.

The chain recombines TRBV7-2 with TRBJ2-7, with 8 bases aligning to TRBD1. Germline-derived CDR1 and CDR2 are SGHTA and FQGNSA. The length of the CDR3 is 15 residues. The ends lost 2 bases at V and 1 base at J; junction bases unmatched: 4. CDR3 loop: CASSLSRTGSYEQYF. CDR3 sequence (DNA): TGTGCCAGCAGCTTATCAAGGACAGGGTCCTACGAGCAGTACTTC.

The V call is TRBV28, the J call TRBJ1-6; D remains unclear. Trimming removed 6 bases from V and 0 bases from J, with 12 bases in between. The germline V gene has CDR1 MDHEN and CDR2 SYDVKM. This CDR3 has 16 residues. CDR3 in DNA: TGTGCCAGCAGGGGCAGCCTGGGCTCCTATAATTCACCCCTCCACTTT. This codes for CASRGSLGSYNSPLHF.

This clone occurred a few times. The rearrangement uses TRBV7-9 and TRBJ1-2; D uncertain. Germline V gene sequence: CDR1 SEHNR, CDR2 FQNEAQ (reference sequence). The CDR3 totals 13 residues. The V end was cut by 5 bases, the J end by 3 bases, with 10 bases between. The CDR3 coding sequence is TGTGCCAGCAGCGGATTAGAGGACTATGGCTACACCTTC. Protein product: CASSGLEDYGYTF.

This chain connects TRBV29-1 to TRBJ2-3; 7 nucleotides agree with TRBD2. Germline lookup yields CDR1 SQVTM and CDR2 ANQGSEA. The CDR3 loop spans 15 amino acids. V trimming: 5 bases; J trimming: 0 bases; junction bases outside the gene matches: 8. The CDR3 DNA sequence: TGCAGCGTTCCGGGGGAGGGCTTTAGCACAGATACGCAGTATTTT. Translated, it gives CSVPGEGFSTDTQYF.

V and J are TRBV5-1 and TRBJ2-7; tentatively, D is TRBD1 (5 bases). The V and J ends lost 6 bases and 2 bases respectively, with 9 bases between them. The CDR3 has 12 residues. Germline V gene lookup returns CDR1 SGHRS and CDR2 YFSETQ. This CDR3 is CASKTDTYEQYF. CDR3 nucleotides: TGCGCCAGCAAGACAGATACCTACGAGCAGTACTTC.

CDR3 in DNA: TGCGCCAGCAGCCAGATGACAGATACGCAGTATTTT. The encoded protein is CASSQMTDTQYF. The chain links TRBV4-1 to TRBJ2-3, with no clear D. The CDR3 covers 12 residues. Per the germline V gene, CDR1 is MGHRA and CDR2 is YSYEKL. V lost 3 bases to trimming and J lost 3 bases, with 4 bases between them.

The chain joins TRBV19 to TRBJ2-4; D may be TRBD1 or TRBD2 (7 bases each). Germline-derived CDR1 and CDR2 are LNHDA and SQIVND (reference sequence). The length of the CDR3 is 14 residues. Trimming stripped 3 bases from V and 9 bases from J, with 15 bases between. CDR3 DNA sequence: TGTGCCAGTAGTATGGAGGGAGGGGGCAGCATTCAGTACTTC. Protein product: CASSMEGGGSIQYF.

Points on this clone: This sample includes further DNA sequences coding for the same CDR3. The chain is built from TRBV18 and TRBJ1-1; D is perhaps TRBD1 (5 bases). V gave up 3 bases and J gave up 4 bases, with 12 bases separating them. Per germline, CDR1 KGHSH and CDR2 LQKENI. CDR3 length: 14 amino acids. This CDR3 reads CASSPGQGGTEAFF. CDR3 bases: TGTGCCAGCTCACCCGGGCAGGGTGGCACTGAAGCTTTCTTT.

The V call is TRBV29-1, the J call TRBJ1-1, with no clear D. Trimming took 2 bases from V and 3 from J, leaving 10 bases between them. The CDR3 length is 13 residues. Germline CDR1 SQVTM, CDR2 ANQGSEA. The CDR3, as DNA: TGCAGCGTTGAATGGGCAGGAGACACTGAAGCTTTCTTT. This translates into CSVEWAGDTEAFF.

The chain recombines TRBV5-1 with TRBJ1-5; 8 nucleotides match TRBD1. Germline lookup yields CDR1 SGHRS and CDR2 YFSETQ. The ends lost 4 bases at V and 7 bases at J; junction bases unmatched: 7. The CDR3 is 14 amino acids. In DNA form, the CDR3 reads TGCGCCAGCAGCCCTGGACAGGGAGAACAGCCCCAGCATTTT. Translating it yields CASSPGQGEQPQHF.

This clone appeared many times. The chain combines TRBV7-9 with TRBJ2-6, with D maybe TRBD1 (5 bases). CDR1 and CDR2 (germline): SEHNR, FQNEAQ (reference sequence). There are 17 residues in the CDR3. Between the trimmed V and J ends, which lost 5 bases and 0 bases, there was a span of 14 bases. CDR3 in amino acids: CASSPDTTNSGANVLTF. CDR3 coding DNA: TGTGCCAGCAGCCCGGACACCACCAACTCTGGGGCCAACGTCCTGACTTTC.

The table lists this clone with a few counts. The chain employs TRBV14 and TRBJ2-5, with no clear D. CDR1 and CDR2 from the germline V gene are SGHDN and FVKESK. V shed 7 bases and J shed 4 bases, with 16 bases lying between them. CDR3 length: 14 residues. CDR3 residues: CASTTSGMGETQYF. The CDR3 DNA sequence: TGTGCCAGCACCACTTCGGGTATGGGAGAGACCCAGTACTTC.

V is TRBV7-9 and J is TRBJ2-5; possibly TRBD2 for D (6 bases). The ends were cut back, 4 bases at V and 1 base at J, with 7 bases in the middle. In germline, CDR1 is SEHNR, CDR2 FQNEAQ (reference sequence). The CDR3 extends over 13 amino acids. Here the CDR3 DNA reads TGTGCCAGCAGCTACGGGGGCCAAGAGACCCAGTACTTC. It specifies CASSYGGQETQYF.

The chain couples TRBV18 to TRBJ1-1; D unclear. Germline V gene sequence: CDR1 KGHSH, CDR2 LQKENI. The CDR3 is 14 residues long. With 2 bases removed from V and 3 bases from J, the gap between germline ends came to 10 bases. CDR3 in amino acids: CASSPGTQDTEAFF. In nucleotides, the CDR3 is TGTGCCAGCTCACCAGGAACCCAGGACACTGAAGCTTTCTTT.

A remark on this clone: Other DNA sequences within the sample encode an identical CDR3. The V call is TRBV5-1, the J call TRBJ2-7, with TRBD1 matching over 7 bases. The CDR3 length is 12 residues. The germline gives CDR1 SGHRS, CDR2 YFSETQ. V shed 4 bases and J 4 bases; nucleotides not matched to a gene: 2. CDR3 DNA: TGCGCCAGCAGCCTACAGGGGTACGAGCAGTACTTC. This encodes CASSLQGYEQYF. Looking up the rest from reference TRBV5-1 and TRBJ2-7 gives the full variable domain: KAGVTQTPRYLIKTRGQQVTLSCSPISGHRSVSWYQQTPGQGLQFLFEYFSETQRNKGNFPGRFSGRQFSNSRSEMNVSTLELGDSALYLCASSLQGYEQYFGPGTRLTVT.

This clone appeared a few times. The chain combines TRBV4-2 with TRBJ2-3; 8 bases map to TRBD2. Germline CDR1 reads LGHNA; CDR2 reads YNFKEQ. The CDR3 loop spans 16 amino acids. Trimming removed 1 base from V and 2 bases from J; junction bases left unmatched: 5. CDR3 region: CASSQGNGGATDTQYF. As DNA, the CDR3 is TGTGCCAGCAGCCAAGGAAACGGGGGGGCCACAGATACGCAGTATTTT.

Only a few counts were recorded for this clone. This chain connects TRBV30 to TRBJ1-2; D is undetermined. The CDR3 runs 12 residues. CDR1 is GTSNPN, CDR2 SVGIG, per germline (reference sequence). V lost 3 bases and J lost 2, with 7 bases in between. CDR3 in DNA: TGTGCCTGGAGCATGGGAAACTATGGCTACACCTTC. Amino acids: CAWSMGNYGYTF. The entire variable domain, with the rest obtained from reference TRBV30 and TRBJ1-2, is as follows: SQTIHQWPATLVQPVGSPLSLECTVEGTSNPNLYWYRQAAGRGLQLLFYSVGIGQISSEVPQNLSASRPQDRQFILSSKKLLLSDSGFYLCAWSMGNYGYTFGSGTRLTVV.

The chain is built from TRBV7-9 and TRBJ2-3; maybe TRBD1 (7 bases). Per germline, CDR1 SEHNR and CDR2 FQNEAQ (reference sequence). This CDR3 is 16 amino acids long. The V end lost 7 bases, the J end lost 1 base, and 18 bases lay between the germline ends. The chain's CDR3 is CASTAGGGVGTDTQYF. The CDR3 DNA follows: TGTGCCAGCACCGCAGGAGGGGGCGTAGGCACAGATACGCAGTATTTT. Full variable domain (outside the CDR3, taken from reference TRBV7-9 and TRBJ2-3): DTGVSQNPRHKITKRGQNVTFRCDPISEHNRLYWYRQTLGQGPEFLTYFQNEAQLEKSRLLSDRFSAERPKGSFSTLEIQRTEQGDSAMYLCASTAGGGVGTDTQYFGPGTRLTVL.